This entry describes one TCR beta chain. Its target is unknown. The CDR3 has 14 amino acids. Losses at the gene ends were 3 bases for V and 4 bases for J; bases not matched to a gene: 5. Germline V CDR1 and CDR2: MGHRA, YSYEKL. The data are from a study of cytomegalovirus exposure and HLA in healthy donors. General study results and limits: When the data were analyzed later, several of the most significant clusters appeared to be linked to common viral pathogens. There were 150 or so TCR beta chains listed as cytomegalovirus-associated. Earlier results showed most TCR beta V segments being productive about 87% or about 30% of the time.

13 Jbeta primers and 60 Vbeta primers were used for the PCR. Here immunoSEQ multiplex PCR was the method, and the copy in TCRdb shows in-frame clones only, minus some. This table holds 100,000 to 150,000 clones, 65% to 90% found once. The rearrangement joins TRBV4-1 to TRBJ2-7; 8 nucleotides match TRBD1. This clonotype was sampled from a girl aged 2 to 9 in good health and CMV-seronegative. The specimen sequenced was PBMCs. CDR3 region: CASSHAQGEYEQYF. The CDR3 bases are TGCGCCAGCAGCCACGCACAGGGGGAATACGAGCAGTACTTC.